Presented here are 5 T cell receptor beta chains from one specimen sequenced in a study of CD8+CD57+ T cells in acquired aplastic anemia. CDR3 and TCR beta VDJ profiling relied on genomic DNA as the template. In TCRdb, the reads were re-called with MiXCR into one record per CDR3 protein. This sample carries some 170,000 distinct CDR3 sequences, under 55% of them seen once, and the ten largest clones take 0.85% to 1.3%. Patients chosen for sequencing had shown CD8+CD57+ cell expansion by flow cytometry. What was sequenced was sorted CD4+, CD8+, or CD8+CD57+ T cells (not recorded which) from PBMCs. All receptors come from a human donor with aplastic anemia.

On this clonotype: An end of the junction differs from the germline gene, which may be a read error. The rearrangement uses TRBV24-1 and TRBJ1-1; perhaps TRBD1 as D (6 bases). The CDR3 contains 14 residues. Germline lookup yields CDR1 KGHDR and CDR2 SFDVKD. The CDR3 bases are TGTGCCACCAGTGACTCCGGGACACTAACTGAAGTTTTCTTT. Translated: CATSDSGTLTEVFF.

There are many counts of this clonotype. CDR3 DNA: TGTGCCAGCAGCTTAGCACCGTTGAACACTGAAGCTTTCTTT. It encodes CASSLAPLNTEAFF. This chain connects TRBV7-6 to TRBJ1-1; D unresolved. There are 14 residues in the CDR3. CDR1 SGHVS and CDR2 FNYEAQ come from the germline V gene. Trimming took off 0 bases at V and 0 bases at J, with 5 bases between the two ends.

This clonotype was recorded many times. This chain links TRBV5-4 with TRBJ2-7; D possibly corresponds to TRBD1 (6 bases). This CDR3 has 13 residues. Germline V lookup: CDR1 SGHNT, CDR2 YYREEE (reference sequence). The V gene lost 3 bases and the J gene lost 3 bases, with 10 bases spanning the gap. The CDR3 DNA reads TGTGCCAGCAGCTCGACAGGTTACTACGAGCAGTACTTC. It is translated as CASSSTGYYEQYF. The complete variable domain, with remaining parts taken from reference TRBV5-4 and TRBJ2-7, reads ETGVTQSPTHLIKTRGQQVTLRCSSQSGHNTVSWYQQALGQGPQFIFQYYREEENGRGNFPPRFSGLQFPNYSSELNVNALELDDSALYLCASSSTGYYEQYFGPGTRLTVT.

This clonotype was counted only a few times. The V and J genes are TRBV15 and TRBJ1-2; TRBD1 matches 8 bases. The CDR3 is made up of 16 amino acids. V trimming: 0 bases; J trimming: 8 bases; junction bases outside the gene matches: 11. Looked up from germline, CDR1 is LNHNV and CDR2 is YYDKDF (reference sequence). This chain's CDR3 is CATSREALTGVEGYTF. For the CDR3, the DNA is TGTGCCACCAGCAGAGAAGCCCTGACAGGGGTCGAGGGCTACACCTTC.

As to this clonotype: Mismatch with germline at one junction end may stem from a read error. The chain links TRBV2 to TRBJ2-3, with 8 positions matching TRBD2. The germline V gene has CDR1 SNHLY and CDR2 FYNNEI. The CDR3 extends over 13 amino acids. DNA for the CDR3: TGTGCCAGTCAACTAGCGGATGCAGATGCGCAGTATTTT. Its protein is CASQLADADAQYF.